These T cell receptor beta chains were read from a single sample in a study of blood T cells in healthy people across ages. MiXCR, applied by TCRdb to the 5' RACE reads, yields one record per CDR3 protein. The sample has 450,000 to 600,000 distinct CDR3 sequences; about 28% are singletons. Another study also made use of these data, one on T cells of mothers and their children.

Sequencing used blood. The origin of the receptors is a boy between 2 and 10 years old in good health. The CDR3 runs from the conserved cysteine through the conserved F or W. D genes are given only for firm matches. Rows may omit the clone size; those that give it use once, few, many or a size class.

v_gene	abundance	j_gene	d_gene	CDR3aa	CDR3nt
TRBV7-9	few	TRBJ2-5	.	CASSKTDRQYF	TGTGCCAGCAGCAAGACTGACCGCCAGTACTTC
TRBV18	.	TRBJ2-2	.	CANSPNALSGELFF	TGTGCCAACTCACCAAACGCACTTTCGGGGGAGCTGTTTTTT
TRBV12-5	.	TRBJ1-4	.	CASGSPGDGLDEKLFF	TGTGCTAGTGGCTCACCCGGGGACGGCCTGGATGAAAAACTGTTTTTT
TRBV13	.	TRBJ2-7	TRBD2	CASSWGGEDYEQYF	TGTGCCAGCAGCTGGGGAGGGGAGGACTACGAGCAGTACTTC
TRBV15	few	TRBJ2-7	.	CATSNREEQYF	TGTGCCACCAGCAACAGGGAAGAGCAGTACTTC
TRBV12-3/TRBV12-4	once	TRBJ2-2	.	CASSLEAGQGELFF	TGTGCCAGCAGTTTGGAAGCAGGACAAGGGGAGCTGTTTTTT
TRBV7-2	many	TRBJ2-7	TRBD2	CASSLLPSGSYEQYF	TGTGCCAGCAGCTTACTACCTAGCGGGAGCTACGAGCAGTACTTC
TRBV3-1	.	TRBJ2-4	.	CASSHMPPTVAKNIQYF	TGTGCCAGCAGCCATATGCCCCCGACGGTAGCCAAAAACATTCAGTACTTC
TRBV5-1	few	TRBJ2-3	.	CASSFGGFTDTQYF	TGCGCCAGCAGCTTCGGGGGATTCACAGATACGCAGTATTTT
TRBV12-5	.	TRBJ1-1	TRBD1	CASFLTGVEWTEAFF	TGTGCTAGTTTCCTAACAGGGGTGGAGTGGACTGAAGCTTTCTTT
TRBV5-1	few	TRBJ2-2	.	CASSLGGTQNTGELFF	TGCGCCAGCAGCTTGGGGGGGACTCAGAACACCGGGGAGCTGTTTTTT
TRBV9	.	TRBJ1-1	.	CASSVADSKMNTEAFF	TGTGCCAGCAGCGTAGCGGACAGCAAGATGAACACTGAAGCTTTCTTT
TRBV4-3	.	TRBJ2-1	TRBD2	CASSYSGISYNEQFF	TGCGCCAGCAGCTATAGCGGGATCTCCTACAATGAGCAGTTCTTC
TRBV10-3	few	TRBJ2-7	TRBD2	CAISDSGSAYEQYF	TGTGCCATCAGTGATAGCGGGAGCGCCTACGAGCAGTACTTC
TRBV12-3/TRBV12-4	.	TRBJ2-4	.	CASSPTPGYRNIQYF	TGTGCCAGCAGTCCTACCCCAGGGTATCGAAACATTCAGTACTTC
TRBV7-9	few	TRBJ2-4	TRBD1	CASSLAGTVQNIQYF	TGTGCCAGCAGTTTAGCCGGGACAGTCCAAAACATTCAGTACTTC
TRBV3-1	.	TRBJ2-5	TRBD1	CASSQRQGWQETQYF	TGTGCCAGCAGCCAAAGACAGGGATGGCAAGAGACCCAGTACTTC
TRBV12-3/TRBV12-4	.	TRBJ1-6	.	CASSGDRLGSYNSPLHF	TGTGCCAGCAGCGGGGACCGCCTTGGCTCCTATAATTCACCCCTCCACTTT
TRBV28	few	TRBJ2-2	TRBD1	CASSPGDRENTGELFF	TGTGCCAGCAGCCCAGGTGACAGGGAGAACACCGGGGAGCTGTTTTTT
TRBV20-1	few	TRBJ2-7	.	CSASTDAFSYEQYF	TGCAGTGCTAGCACAGACGCGTTCTCCTACGAGCAGTACTTC
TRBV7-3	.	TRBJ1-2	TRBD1	CASSLRPGTGPWLGYTF	TGTGCCAGCAGCTTAAGACCCGGGACAGGCCCGTGGCTTGGCTACACCTTC
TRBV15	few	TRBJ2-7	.	CATSSRQTYEQYF	TGTGCCACCAGCAGCAGACAGACCTACGAGCAGTACTTC
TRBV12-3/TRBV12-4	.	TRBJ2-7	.	CASSPSLAYEQYF	TGTGCCAGCAGTCCTTCCCTCGCCTACGAGCAGTACTTC
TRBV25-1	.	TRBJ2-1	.	CASSDPTSIRNEQFF	TGTGCCAGCAGTGATCCAACAAGCATCCGGAATGAGCAGTTCTTC
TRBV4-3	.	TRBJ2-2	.	CASSQGGQVQAGELFF	TGCGCCAGCAGCCAAGGGGGGCAGGTCCAGGCCGGGGAGCTGTTTTTT
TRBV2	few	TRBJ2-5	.	CASGRDGETQYF	TGTGCCAGCGGGCGGGATGGAGAGACCCAGTACTTC
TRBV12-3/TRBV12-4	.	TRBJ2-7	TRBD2	CASSFTIGTSSIEQYF	TGTGCCAGCAGTTTTACGATAGGGACTAGCTCTATCGAGCAGTACTTC
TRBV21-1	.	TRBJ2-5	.	CASSKKPLATGTCQETQYF	TGTGCCAGCAGCAAAAAGCCGCTGGCGACAGGGACCTGTCAAGAGACCCAGTACTTC
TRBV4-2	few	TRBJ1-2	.	CASSQDLRRGNGYTF	TGTGCCAGCAGCCAAGATCTGCGCAGGGGAAATGGCTACACCTTC
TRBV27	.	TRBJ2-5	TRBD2	CASSLYPAASGSYLETQYF	TGTGCCAGCAGTTTATACCCCGCGGCTAGCGGGAGTTATTTGGAGACCCAGTACTTC
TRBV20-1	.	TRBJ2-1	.	CSARGGNRGYEQFF	TGCAGTGCTAGGGGGGGAAATCGCGGCTATGAGCAGTTCTTC
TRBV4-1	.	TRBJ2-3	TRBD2	CASSLAGNSDTQYF	TGCGCCAGCAGCCTAGCGGGAAATTCAGATACGCAGTATTTT